The sample holds many counts of the clone carrying this T cell receptor (beta chain). The authors built TCR beta libraries using iRepertoire HTBI primers and Arm-PCR of CDR3 regions. TCRdb reprocessed the multiplex PCR reads with MiXCR, giving one entry per CDR3 protein. The repertoire includes fewer than 350,000 distinct CDR3 sequences, approximately 20% of them detected once, and about 36% sits in the top ten. The sample is drawn from a study of regulatory T cells in long-lasting Graves disease. This CDR3 contains 15 residues. The V and J ends lost 5 bases and 1 base, in that order; junction bases with no gene match: 5. CDR1 is SGHRS, CDR2 YFSETQ, per germline. The time point denotes: newly diagnosed GD, antithyroid drugs for less than 3 months. RNA isolated from PBMCs was used to make the TCR library. By American Thyroid Association guidelines, Graves' disease was diagnosed in the cohort.

The chain has TRBV5-1 and TRBJ2-7; 11 bases line up with TRBD2. Specimen: peripheral blood mononuclear cells (PBMCs), collected at new diagnosis, from a patient treated with antithyroid drugs. This TCR derives from a female donor with Graves disease. In DNA form, the CDR3 reads TGCGCCAGCAGTCTAGCGGGAGGCGTTTCCTACGAGCAGTACTTC. It specifies CASSLAGGVSYEQYF.